This T cell receptor (beta chain) stems from a study of blood T cell repertoires in COVID-19 (dated by TCRdb to about 2020). Background for the entire study: Samples covering the acute and convalescent phases of COVID-19 were provided by collaborators in the United States, Italy and Spain. The prospective study material was composed of cDNA or gDNA derived from T cells, B-cell-depleted T cells, or PBMCs. The dataset comprised deeply sampled blood TCRbeta repertoires from subjects exposed to, actively infected with, or recovered from COVID-19. A freely available public database, intended as a resource for researchers studying the immune response to SARS-CoV-2, is where the repertoires were released. Samples came from the ongoing ImmuneRACE study (first 160 participants) plus 1,254 subjects from 6 global collaborators. Sample metadata almost always included a de-identified subject ID, COVID-19 status, age in years and sex. Where HLA class I and class II types were available, the types were taken from metadata supplied by the sample provider, not from assay-based typing. The full study reports these points: Clinical and demographic metadata were provided uncurated, with the amount varying by source and participant.

Concerning this clone: Its antigen is currently not known. There are no base qualities to consult, and no much larger clone falls within one base.

Germline trimming: 1 base from V, 5 bases from J; junction bases outside gene matches: 15. The CDR3 spans 18 residues, from the cysteine through the phenylalanine. Of the read, only the CDR3 DNA is kept; its 54 bases are in frame from base 1. From a lookup of the germline V gene, CDR1 and CDR2 are SGHTA and FQGNSA. Whole blood was collected in K2EDTA tubes by collaborating institutions according to the institutions' own protocols. For TCRbeta analysis, collaborator samples were shipped as frozen whole blood, as isolated PBMCs, or as DNA extracted from either sample type. TCRbeta CDR3 regions were amplified from genomic DNA by means of the immunoSEQ Assay, a bias-controlled multiplex PCR. The study's processing was this. The number of nucleated cells in each sample was estimated by amplification of reference gene primers within the assay. Sequence reads were collapsed and filtered to measure the absolute abundance of every unique TCRbeta CDR3 rearrangement. For each sample, productive Simpson clonality was calculated by taking the square root of Simpson's diversity index across productive rearrangements. TCRdb mirrors the immuneACCESS table, restricted to in-frame sequences. Some clones are absent from its copies; in checked studies, under half trace to an unresolved V gene, and the reason for the others is unknown. V and J calls and clone size are given by that table; D and trimming were obtained from the DNA. For this sample there are around 27,000 clones; approximately 83% appear just once. Roughly a quarter of the sample goes to the ten largest clones.

The chain uses TRBV7-2 and TRBJ2-3; TRBD2 matches 7 bases in the middle. The TCR originated in a human donor in a cohort sampled during active COVID-19. The material sequenced was peripheral blood. The sequenced DNA is TGTGCCAGCAGCTTAGGGGTGGGTAGCGGGCCCATTGGAGATACGCAGTATTTT. Its protein is CASSLGVGSGPIGDTQYF.